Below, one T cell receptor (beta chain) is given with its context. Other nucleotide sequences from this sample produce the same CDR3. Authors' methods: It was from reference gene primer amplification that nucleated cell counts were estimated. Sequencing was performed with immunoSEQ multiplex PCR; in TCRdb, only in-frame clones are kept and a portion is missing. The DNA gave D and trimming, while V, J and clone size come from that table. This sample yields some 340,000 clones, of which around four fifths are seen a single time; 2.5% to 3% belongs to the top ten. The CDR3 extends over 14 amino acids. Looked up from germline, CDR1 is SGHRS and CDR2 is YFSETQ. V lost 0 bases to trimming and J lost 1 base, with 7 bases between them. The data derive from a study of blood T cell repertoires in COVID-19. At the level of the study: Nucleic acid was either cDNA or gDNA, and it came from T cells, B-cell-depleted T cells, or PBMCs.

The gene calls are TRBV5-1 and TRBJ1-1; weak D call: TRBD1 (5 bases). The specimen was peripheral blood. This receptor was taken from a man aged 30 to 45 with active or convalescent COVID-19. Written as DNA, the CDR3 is TGCGCCAGCAGCTTGGCCGGGGGGAACACTGAAGCTTTCTTT. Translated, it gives CASSLAGGNTEAFF. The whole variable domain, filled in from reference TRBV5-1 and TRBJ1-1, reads KAGVTQTPRYLIKTRGQQVTLSCSPISGHRSVSWYQQTPGQGLQFLFEYFSETQRNKGNFPGRFSGRQFSNSRSEMNVSTLELGDSALYLCASSLAGGNTEAFFGQGTRLTVV.